This T cell receptor beta chain emerged from a study of cytomegalovirus exposure and HLA in healthy donors. This CDR3 has 16 residues. Germline V lookup: CDR1 SGHAT, CDR2 FQNNGV. Trimming cost V 5 bases and J 1 base, with 15 bases left between them. This clone was seen more than once but under ten times. Amplification used 60 Vbeta primers and 13 Jbeta primers. TCRdb's table, derived via immunoSEQ multiplex PCR, lists solely in-frame clones and lacks some. The sample shows about 120,000 clones, roughly three fifths of them seen only once. This chain links TRBV11-2 with TRBJ2-1, with D perhaps matching TRBD1 (5 bases). The receptor was derived from a man aged 40-55 years in good health and CMV-seropositive. Sequencing was done on a sample of PBMCs. This chain's CDR3 is CASSKLRTLSYNEQFF. DNA of the CDR3: TGTGCCAGCAGCAAGCTCCGGACATTATCCTACAATGAGCAGTTCTTC.